These T cell receptor beta chains were read from a single sample in a study of beta chain features in type 1 diabetes. The repertoire was sequenced with immunoSEQ multiplex PCR; TCRdb's copy has only in-frame clones and lacks some. The sample contains 250,000 to 350,000 clones, around 15% of which appear only once. Input material: naive CD4+ T cells from blood. The receptors derive from a man aged 25-40 years with type 1 diabetes. Each CDR3 is given with its conserved first and last residue. Where a row states a size, it is once, few, many or the class of an expanded clone; other rows omit it.

TRBJ2-3	TRBV28	few	CASSTLAGGRRDTQYF
TRBJ2-1	TRBV27	few	CASSSLAGDNEQFF
TRBJ2-5	TRBV2	few	CASSWGQGQETQYF
TRBJ2-5	TRBV9	few	CASSVVSGSRETQYF
TRBJ2-7	TRBV28	few	CASSPAGLAGVGSQGQYF
TRBJ2-5	TRBV5-1	-	CASSQGTSGKETQYF
TRBJ2-6	TRBV28	-	CASGAAVSGANVLTF
TRBJ1-2	TRBV7-9	few	CASSLEVGHYYGYTF
TRBJ2-2	TRBV5-1	-	CASSTDRPFTGELFF
TRBJ2-5	TRBV7-9	few	CASSLGAGLAGKGGETQYF
TRBJ1-2	TRBV2	few	CASSGTGNYGYTF
TRBJ2-1	TRBV7-2	few	CASSSVDPRRDEQFF
TRBJ1-5	TRBV7-2	few	CASSLRQGAQPQHF
TRBJ1-2	TRBV13	-	CASSTTGEYYGYTF
TRBJ2-5	TRBV5-4	-	CASSMPGASGETQYF
TRBJ2-1	TRBV27	few	CASSRYNEQFF
TRBJ1-1	TRBV5-4	-	CASSFRAAGDTEAFF
TRBJ2-7	TRBV7-9	few	CAIESGGYEQYF
TRBJ1-2	TRBV7-9	-	CASSLEVGGYTF
TRBJ2-5	TRBV18	-	CASSLVGGRETQYF
TRBJ2-1	TRBV25-1	-	CASSEWASQQFF
TRBJ2-1	TRBV30	few	CARGGTVGNEQFF
TRBJ1-2	TRBV5-4	few	CASSFPGGAKGGYTF
TRBJ2-1	TRBV13	-	CASSIVNEQFF
TRBJ2-1	TRBV19	-	CASSVDLYGPYNEQFF
TRBJ1-2	TRBV7-9	few	CASSLEGAYGYTF
TRBJ2-6	TRBV12-5	-	CASAPSGANVLTF
TRBJ2-6	TRBV23-1	few	CASSQPHREGGANVLTF
TRBJ1-2	TRBV9	-	CASSVGTGDGYTF
TRBJ2-1	TRBV7-9	-	CASSLGRVASPSEQFF
TRBJ1-2	TRBV28	-	CASTRTQNYGYTF
TRBJ1-2	TRBV6-5	few	CASSARKEGRYGYTF
TRBJ2-3	TRBV5-4	few	CASSLRLGGVATDTQYF
TRBJ1-1	TRBV6-1	-	CASSQDRVTEAFF
TRBJ2-7	TRBV7-9	-	CASSLGPTVTYEQYF
TRBJ2-1	TRBV28	few	CASSTFGLLAPYNEQFF
TRBJ2-7	TRBV28	-	CASVPPGVPYEQYF
TRBJ2-3	TRBV27	-	CASSFYGRRSADTQYF
TRBJ2-3	TRBV7-3	-	CASSSSGTSGSNTQYF
TRBJ2-5	TRBV7-6	-	CASSLQGLYQETQYF
TRBJ2-2	TRBV7-2	few	CASSSTHTGELFF
TRBJ2-5	TRBV19	few	CASSPGTGGEETQYF
TRBJ2-7	TRBV29-1	-	CSVEMSLPSGKNPPYEQYF
TRBJ2-7	TRBV5-4	-	CASARTSGSSQLVEQYF
TRBJ2-5	TRBV5-6	few	CASSLGLWGRRETQYF
TRBJ2-7	TRBV4-2	-	CASSLASGTRDPHEQYF
TRBJ1-1	TRBV9	-	CASSAPGTGYTEAFF
TRBJ2-7	TRBV5-1	-	CASREQDYEQYF
TRBJ2-1	TRBV18	few	CASSPLQGAEYNEQFF
TRBJ2-3	TRBV6-6	few	CASSYGTSGSQDTQYF
TRBJ2-7	TRBV5-4	few	CASSLGGQGPHEQYF
TRBJ1-2	TRBV7-9	few	CASSLGLSEGGYTF
TRBJ2-3	TRBV30	-	CAWRQPGGTDTQYF
TRBJ1-5	TRBV30	-	CAWKGAQRDQPQHF
TRBJ2-3	TRBV9	few	CASSLGTSGRILTDTQYF
TRBJ1-4	TRBV19	-	CASSRDRDQKLFF
TRBJ2-1	TRBV2	few	CASSGRLAGSYNEQFF